The T cell receptor beta chain described here comes from a study of T cells after yellow fever vaccination. Study overall: When fractions had low cell numbers, they were prepared with SMART-Seq v4 Ultra Low Input. Study observations and caveats: The booster saw the reappearance of most primary-vaccination clones (96% CD4, roughly 90% CD8). Clonotypes found in both CD4 and CD8 compartments made up a small share.

This CDR3 spans 14 amino acids. Looked up from germline, CDR1 is KGHSH and CDR2 is LQKENI. Trimming took 4 bases from V and 0 from J, leaving 7 bases between them. UMIs were added to TCR cDNA along with a universal primer site when it was made by 5'RACE template switching. TCRdb used MiXCR to reprocess the 5' RACE reads, holding one entry per CDR3 protein. The sample records some 560,000 distinct CDR3 sequences, roughly 17% being singletons. This clonotype was observed a few times. What it binds is not known. Sequenced material: PBMCs, taken around 5 days after the first yellow fever vaccination. The chain has TRBV18 and TRBJ2-1; D is unresolved. This clonotype was obtained from a man between 18 and 29 years old who received the YFV17D yellow fever vaccine. CDR3 sequence (DNA): TGTGCCAGCTCACAGACAATCTCCTACAATGAGCAGTTCTTC. Its translation is CASSQTISYNEQFF.